The rows below give T cell receptor beta chains drawn from one sample of a study of blood T cell repertoires in COVID-19. Using immunoSEQ multiplex PCR, the repertoire was profiled, and TCRdb retains in-frame clones only, with some absent. The data show 20,000 to 30,000 clones, 92% seen once. Sequencing used peripheral blood. The receptors come from a human donor in a cohort sampled during active COVID-19. Each CDR3 is given with its conserved first and last residue.

v_call: TRBV13; cdr3_aa: CASSLLATGNTGELFF
v_call: TRBV24-1; cdr3_aa: CAAGRTGNEAFF
v_call: TRBV12-3/TRBV12-4; cdr3_aa: CASRRSNEKLFF
v_call: TRBV4-3; cdr3_aa: CASSQSGTVYGYTF
v_call: TRBV7-2; cdr3_aa: CASSWRGGSNQPQHF
v_call: TRBV6-5; cdr3_aa: CASSFRDRGSYEQYF
v_call: TRBV11-3; cdr3_aa: CASSLAPTGGNTGELFF
v_call: TRBV6-1; cdr3_aa: CASSDLDRYEQYF
v_call: TRBV3-1/TRBV3-2; cdr3_aa: CASSQGVAGVSNEQFF
v_call: TRBV10-3; cdr3_aa: CAIRAGTGSYNEQFF
v_call: TRBV10-3; cdr3_aa: CAISEQAPGELFF
v_call: TRBV9; cdr3_aa: CASSAPTGTVNTGELFF
v_call: TRBV10-3; cdr3_aa: CAISEDSFSEAFF
v_call: TRBV10-3; cdr3_aa: CAVHGGSSYEQYF
v_call: TRBV7-2; cdr3_aa: CASSSERVQETQYF
v_call: TRBV11-3; cdr3_aa: CASSLRGRGNTIYF
v_call: TRBV3-1/TRBV3-2; cdr3_aa: CASSHQGGYEQYF
v_call: TRBV7-9; cdr3_aa: CASSWTGENQPQHF
v_call: TRBV12-2; cdr3_aa: CASRCTIATFLTNYGYTF
v_call: TRBV2; cdr3_aa: CASSAASGNTDTQYF
v_call: TRBV5-1; cdr3_aa: CASSLNLQGAPPLHF
v_call: TRBV4-1; cdr3_aa: CASSQEGGGKNIQYF
v_call: TRBV9; cdr3_aa: CASSVSRGREQFF
v_call: TRBV10-3; cdr3_aa: CAISGQGYGYTF
v_call: TRBV5-1; cdr3_aa: CASSPEGTGPQYF
v_call: TRBV5-1; cdr3_aa: CASSLGGTMSNQPQHF
v_call: TRBV7-3; cdr3_aa: CASSLHGRQQEFGGYTF
v_call: TRBV9; cdr3_aa: CASSVDSLAKNIQYF
v_call: TRBV3-1/TRBV3-2; cdr3_aa: CASSQGTPGGNTIYF
v_call: TRBV6-4; cdr3_aa: CASSEPGKVGGYTF
v_call: TRBV5-6; cdr3_aa: CASSLRQTYSNQPQHF
v_call: TRBV2; cdr3_aa: CASKRTSENTGELFF
v_call: TRBV6-5; cdr3_aa: CASSYRGIDRGYGYTF
v_call: TRBV27; cdr3_aa: CASSGRTGSYEQYF
v_call: TRBV19; cdr3_aa: CASSIWSGAGNNSPLHF
v_call: TRBV7-9; cdr3_aa: CASSLDPGGYEQYF
v_call: TRBV5-4; cdr3_aa: CASSGGDRGHEQYF
v_call: TRBV29-1; cdr3_aa: CSVVGGADGYTF
v_call: TRBV7-8; cdr3_aa: CASSLQATSGSSEQYF
v_call: TRBV7-8; cdr3_aa: CASSSGLAGVSEQFF
v_call: TRBV19; cdr3_aa: CASRGTGRQPQHF
v_call: TRBV6-6; cdr3_aa: CASTPPGGRGEQYF
v_call: TRBV11-2; cdr3_aa: CASSFVAGDTGELFF
v_call: TRBV7-7; cdr3_aa: CASSPSGGAQETQYF
v_call: TRBV5-5; cdr3_aa: CASSPRPEPGQYF
v_call: TRBV21-1; cdr3_aa: CASSKNRETQYF
v_call: TRBV29-1; cdr3_aa: CSVGPSGIGNEQFF
v_call: TRBV27; cdr3_aa: CASSPGQGRWETQYF
v_call: TRBV7-9; cdr3_aa: CASSPTWTSGAYEQYF
v_call: TRBV6-1; cdr3_aa: CASSEALSGLYTEAFF
v_call: TRBV13; cdr3_aa: CASSPTSETYNEQFF
v_call: TRBV5-1; cdr3_aa: CASSLGTRQVYEAFF
v_call: TRBV5-1; cdr3_aa: CASSLASTSGREETQYF
v_call: TRBV5-6; cdr3_aa: CASSTGQGNTEAFF
v_call: TRBV2; cdr3_aa: CASKQGAPYNSPLHF